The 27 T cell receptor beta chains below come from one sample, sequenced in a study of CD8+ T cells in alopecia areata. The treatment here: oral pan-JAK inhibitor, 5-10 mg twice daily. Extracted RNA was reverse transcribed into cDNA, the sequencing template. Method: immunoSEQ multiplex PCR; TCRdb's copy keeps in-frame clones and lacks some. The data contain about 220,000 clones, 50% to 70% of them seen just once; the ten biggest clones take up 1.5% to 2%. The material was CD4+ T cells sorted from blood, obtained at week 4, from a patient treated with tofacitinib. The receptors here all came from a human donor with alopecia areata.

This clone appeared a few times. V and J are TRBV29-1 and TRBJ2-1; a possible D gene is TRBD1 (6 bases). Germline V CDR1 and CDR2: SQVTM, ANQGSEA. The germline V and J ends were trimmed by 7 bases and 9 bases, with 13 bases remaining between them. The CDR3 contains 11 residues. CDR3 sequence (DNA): TGCAGCGCCCGTCAGGGGAGTGAGCAGTTCTTC. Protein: CSARQGSEQFF.

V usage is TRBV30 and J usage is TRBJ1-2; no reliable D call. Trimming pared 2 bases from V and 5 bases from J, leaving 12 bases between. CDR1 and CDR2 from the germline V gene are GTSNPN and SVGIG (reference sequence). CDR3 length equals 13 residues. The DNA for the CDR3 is TGTGCCTGGAGTCGGTCGGGCATGTATGGCTACACCTTC. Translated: CAWSRSGMYGYTF.

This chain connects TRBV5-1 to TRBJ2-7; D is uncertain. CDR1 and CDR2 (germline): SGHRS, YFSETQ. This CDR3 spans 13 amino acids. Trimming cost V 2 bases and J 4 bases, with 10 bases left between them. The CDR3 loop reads CASSLLVGYEQYF. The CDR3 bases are TGCGCCAGCAGCTTACTGGTCGGATACGAGCAGTACTTC.

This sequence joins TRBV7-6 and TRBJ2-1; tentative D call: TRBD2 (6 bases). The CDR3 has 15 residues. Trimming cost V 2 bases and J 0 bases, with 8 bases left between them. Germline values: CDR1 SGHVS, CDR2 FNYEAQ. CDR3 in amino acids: CASSLFGGSYNEQFF. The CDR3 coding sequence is TGTGCCAGCAGCTTATTCGGGGGCTCCTACAATGAGCAGTTCTTC. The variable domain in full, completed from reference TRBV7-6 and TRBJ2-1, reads GAGVSQSPRYKVTKRGQDVALRCDPISGHVSLYWYRQALGQGPEFLTYFNYEAQQDKSGLPNDRFSAERPEGSISTLTIQRTEQRDSAMYRCASSLFGGSYNEQFFGPGTRLTVL.

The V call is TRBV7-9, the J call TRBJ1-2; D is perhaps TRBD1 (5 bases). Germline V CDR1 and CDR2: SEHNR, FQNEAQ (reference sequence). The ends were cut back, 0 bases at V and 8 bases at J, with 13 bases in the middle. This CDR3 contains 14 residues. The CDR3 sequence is CASSLAAGMEGYTF. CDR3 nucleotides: TGTGCCAGCAGCTTAGCGGCAGGGATGGAGGGCTACACCTTC.

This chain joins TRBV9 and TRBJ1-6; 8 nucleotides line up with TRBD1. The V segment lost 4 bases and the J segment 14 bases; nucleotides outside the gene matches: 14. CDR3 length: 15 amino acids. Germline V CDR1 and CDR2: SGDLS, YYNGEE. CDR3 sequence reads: CASSPTGQGSQTLHF. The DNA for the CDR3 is TGTGCCAGCAGCCCCACCGGACAGGGCTCACAGACCCTCCACTTT.

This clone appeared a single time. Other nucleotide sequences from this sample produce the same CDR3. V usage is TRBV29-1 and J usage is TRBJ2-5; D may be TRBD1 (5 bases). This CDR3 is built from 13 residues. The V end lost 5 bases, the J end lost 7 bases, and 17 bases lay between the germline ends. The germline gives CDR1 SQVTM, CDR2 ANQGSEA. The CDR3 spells CSVLVGRIGTQYF. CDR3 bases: TGCAGCGTTCTGGTGGGGCGGATTGGGACCCAGTACTTC.

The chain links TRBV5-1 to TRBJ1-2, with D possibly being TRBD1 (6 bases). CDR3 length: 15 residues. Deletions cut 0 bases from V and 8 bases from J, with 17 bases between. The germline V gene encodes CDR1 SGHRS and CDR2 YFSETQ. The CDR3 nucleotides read TGCGCCAGCAGCTTGGCCGGGGGACAAGTGAACGGCTACACCTTC. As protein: CASSLAGGQVNGYTF.

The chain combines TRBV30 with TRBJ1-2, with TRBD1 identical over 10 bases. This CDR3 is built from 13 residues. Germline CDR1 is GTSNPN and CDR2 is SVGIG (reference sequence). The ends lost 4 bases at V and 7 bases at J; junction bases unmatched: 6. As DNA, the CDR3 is TGTGCCTGGACGCCGGACAGGGGGGTTGGCTACACCTTC. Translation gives CAWTPDRGVGYTF. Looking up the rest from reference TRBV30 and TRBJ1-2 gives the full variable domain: SQTIHQWPATLVQPVGSPLSLECTVEGTSNPNLYWYRQAAGRGLQLLFYSVGIGQISSEVPQNLSASRPQDRQFILSSKKLLLSDSGFYLCAWTPDRGVGYTFGSGTRLTVV.

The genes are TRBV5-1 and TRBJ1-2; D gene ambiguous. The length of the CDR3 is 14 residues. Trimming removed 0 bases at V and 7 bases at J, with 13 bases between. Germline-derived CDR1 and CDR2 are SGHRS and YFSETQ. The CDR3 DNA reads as TGCGCCAGCAGCTTGGAGTCGACGGGGTCTGGCTACACCTTC. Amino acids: CASSLESTGSGYTF. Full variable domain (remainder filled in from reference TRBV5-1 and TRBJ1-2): KAGVTQTPRYLIKTRGQQVTLSCSPISGHRSVSWYQQTPGQGLQFLFEYFSETQRNKGNFPGRFSGRQFSNSRSEMNVSTLELGDSALYLCASSLESTGSGYTFGSGTRLTVV.

The DNA for the CDR3 is TGTGCCACCAGCAGAGACCCAGGGGTCCTCGAGCAGTACTTC. As protein: CATSRDPGVLEQYF. The chain links TRBV15 to TRBJ2-7; D is possibly TRBD1 (6 bases). This CDR3 is 14 amino acids long. Germline V CDR1 and CDR2: LNHNV, YYDKDF (reference sequence). V was trimmed by 0 bases and J by 6 bases, leaving 12 bases between them.

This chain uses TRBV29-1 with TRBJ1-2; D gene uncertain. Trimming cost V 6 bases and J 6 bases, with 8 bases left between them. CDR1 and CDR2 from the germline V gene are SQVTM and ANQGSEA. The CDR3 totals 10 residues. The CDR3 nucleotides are TGCAGCGTGGAAAAGAATGGCTACACCTTC. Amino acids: CSVEKNGYTF.

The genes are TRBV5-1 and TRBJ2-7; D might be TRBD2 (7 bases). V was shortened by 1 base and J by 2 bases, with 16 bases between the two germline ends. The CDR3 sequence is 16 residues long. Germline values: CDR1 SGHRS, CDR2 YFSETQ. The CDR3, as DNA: TGCGCCAGCAGCTTGACGGTCGGGGGGCCCACCTACGAGCAGTACTTC. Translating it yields CASSLTVGGPTYEQYF.

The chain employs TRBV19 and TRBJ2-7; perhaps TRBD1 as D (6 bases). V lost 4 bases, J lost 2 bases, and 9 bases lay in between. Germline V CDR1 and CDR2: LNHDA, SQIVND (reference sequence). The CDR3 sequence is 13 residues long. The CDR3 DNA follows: TGTGCCAGTAGTACCGGGACACCCTACGAGCAGTACTTC. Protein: CASSTGTPYEQYF. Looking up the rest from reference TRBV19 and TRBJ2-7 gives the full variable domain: DGGITQSPKYLFRKEGQNVTLSCEQNLNHDAMYWYRQDPGQGLRLIYYSQIVNDFQKGDIAEGYSVSREKKESFPLTVTSAQKNPTAFYLCASSTGTPYEQYFGPGTRLTVT.

The CDR3 bases are TGCAGCGTTAGAGAAGGCCCAGATACGCAGTATTTT. Translated: CSVREGPDTQYF. This sequence joins TRBV29-1 and TRBJ2-3; D ambiguous. V was clipped by 5 bases and J by 4 bases, with 10 bases between them. Per the germline V gene, CDR1 is SQVTM and CDR2 is ANQGSEA. The CDR3 runs 12 residues.

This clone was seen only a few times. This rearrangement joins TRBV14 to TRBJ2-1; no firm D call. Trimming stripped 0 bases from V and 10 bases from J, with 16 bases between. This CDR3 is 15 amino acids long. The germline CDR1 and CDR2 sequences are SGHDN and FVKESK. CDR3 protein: CASSQDPPRLGEQFF. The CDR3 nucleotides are TGTGCCAGCAGCCAAGATCCCCCGAGGCTTGGAGAGCAGTTCTTC.

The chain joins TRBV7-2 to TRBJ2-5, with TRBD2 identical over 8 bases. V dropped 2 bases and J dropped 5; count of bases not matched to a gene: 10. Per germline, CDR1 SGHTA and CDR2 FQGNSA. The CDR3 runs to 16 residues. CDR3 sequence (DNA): TGTGCCAGCAGCTTATCCCGAGGGTTAGCGGGGGAGACCCAGTACTTC. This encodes CASSLSRGLAGETQYF.

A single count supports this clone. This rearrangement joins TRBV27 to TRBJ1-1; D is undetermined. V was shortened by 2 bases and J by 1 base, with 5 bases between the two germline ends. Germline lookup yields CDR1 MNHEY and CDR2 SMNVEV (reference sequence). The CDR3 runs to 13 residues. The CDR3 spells CASSLNRNTEAFF. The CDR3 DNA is TGTGCCAGCAGTTTAAATCGGAACACTGAAGCTTTCTTT.

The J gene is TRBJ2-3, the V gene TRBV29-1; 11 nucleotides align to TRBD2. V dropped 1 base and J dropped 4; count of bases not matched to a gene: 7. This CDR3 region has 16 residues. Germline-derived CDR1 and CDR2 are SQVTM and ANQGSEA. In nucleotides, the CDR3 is TGCAGCGTTGAAGTCTTTAGCGGGGGGGCCGCAGATACGCAGTATTTT. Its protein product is CSVEVFSGGAADTQYF.

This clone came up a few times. CDR3 DNA sequence: TGTGCCCTAGGCGAGCAGTACTTC. Its protein product is CALGEQYF. This chain connects TRBV30 to TRBJ2-7; no clear D. Per the germline V gene, CDR1 is GTSNPN and CDR2 is SVGIG (reference sequence). The CDR3 has 8 residues. The V end lost 8 bases, the J end lost 6 bases, and 5 bases lay between the germline ends. The full variable domain, its missing parts supplied by reference TRBV30 and TRBJ2-7, is SQTIHQWPATLVQPVGSPLSLECTVEGTSNPNLYWYRQAAGRGLQLLFYSVGIGQISSEVPQNLSASRPQDRQFILSSKKLLLSDSGFYLCALGEQYFGPGTRLTVT.

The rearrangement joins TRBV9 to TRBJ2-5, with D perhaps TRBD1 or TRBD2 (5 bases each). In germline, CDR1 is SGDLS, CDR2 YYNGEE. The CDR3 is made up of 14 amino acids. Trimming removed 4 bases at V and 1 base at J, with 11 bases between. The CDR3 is CASSSPGTQETQYF. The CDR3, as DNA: TGTGCCAGCAGCTCCCCCGGGACCCAAGAGACCCAGTACTTC. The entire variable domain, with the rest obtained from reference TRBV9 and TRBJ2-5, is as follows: DSGVTQTPKHLITATGQRVTLRCSPRSGDLSVYWYQQSLDQGLQFLIQYYNGEERAKGNILERFSAQQFPDLHSELNLSSLELGDSALYFCASSSPGTQETQYFGPGTRLLVL.

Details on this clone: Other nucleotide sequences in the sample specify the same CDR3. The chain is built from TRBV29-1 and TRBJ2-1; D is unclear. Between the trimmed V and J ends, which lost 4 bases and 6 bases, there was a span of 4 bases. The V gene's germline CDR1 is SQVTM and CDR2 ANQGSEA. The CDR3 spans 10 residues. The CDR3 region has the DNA TGCAGCGTTGCGAGCAATGAGCAGTTCTTC. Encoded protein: CSVASNEQFF.

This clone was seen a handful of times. DNA of the CDR3: TGTGCCAGCAGCCGGGACTTAAACACTGAAGCTTTCTTT. Its protein product is CASSRDLNTEAFF. The gene calls are TRBV7-3 and TRBJ1-1, with D perhaps TRBD1 (5 bases). V lost 5 bases, J lost 2 bases, and 9 bases lay in between. The CDR3 is 13 residues long. CDR1 and CDR2 (germline): SGHTA, FQGTGA.

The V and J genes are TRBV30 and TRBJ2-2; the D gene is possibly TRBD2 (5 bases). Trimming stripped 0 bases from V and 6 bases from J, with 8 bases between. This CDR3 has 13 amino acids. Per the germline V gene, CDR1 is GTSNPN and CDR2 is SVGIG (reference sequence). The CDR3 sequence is CAWSVNGAGELFF. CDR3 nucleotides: TGTGCCTGGAGTGTAAACGGGGCCGGGGAGCTGTTTTTT.

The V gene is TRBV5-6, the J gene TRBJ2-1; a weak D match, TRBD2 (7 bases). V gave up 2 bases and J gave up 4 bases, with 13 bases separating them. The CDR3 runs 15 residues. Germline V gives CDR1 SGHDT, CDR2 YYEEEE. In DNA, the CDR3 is TGTGCCAGCAGCTTAGGGCGGGGGCCGTACAATGAGCAGTTCTTC. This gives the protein CASSLGRGPYNEQFF. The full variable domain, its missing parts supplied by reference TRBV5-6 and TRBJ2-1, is DAGVTQSPTHLIKTRGQQVTLRCSPKSGHDTVSWYQQALGQGPQFIFQYYEEEERQRGNFPDRFSGHQFPNYSSELNVNALLLGDSALYLCASSLGRGPYNEQFFGPGTRLTVL.

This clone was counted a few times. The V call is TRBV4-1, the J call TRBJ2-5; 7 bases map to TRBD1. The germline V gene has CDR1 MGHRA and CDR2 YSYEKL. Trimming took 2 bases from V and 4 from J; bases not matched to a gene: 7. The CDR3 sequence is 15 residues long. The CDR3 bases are TGCGCCAGCAGCCAACCCGACAGGGAAGGAGAGACCCAGTACTTC. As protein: CASSQPDREGETQYF.

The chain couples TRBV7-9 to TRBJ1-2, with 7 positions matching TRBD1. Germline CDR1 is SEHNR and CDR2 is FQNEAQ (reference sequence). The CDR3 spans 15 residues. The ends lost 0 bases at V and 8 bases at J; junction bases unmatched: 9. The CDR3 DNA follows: TGTGCCAGCAGCTTAGCGACTGGACAGGTTGGCGGCTACACCTTC. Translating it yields CASSLATGQVGGYTF.